Below are 28 T cell receptor beta chains sequenced from a single sample in a study of T cells after yellow fever vaccination. TCRdb re-derived calls from the 5' RACE reads in MiXCR, one entry per CDR3 protein. The repertoire holds approximately 330,000 distinct CDR3 sequences, with roughly 3.9% as singletons. Sequencing was performed on PBMCs, taken 5 days after the yellow fever booster vaccination. The receptors shown here come from a man aged 18 to 30 who received the YFV17D yellow fever vaccine.

At least ten counts were recorded for this clonotype. The chain couples TRBV6-1 to TRBJ1-6, with a tentative D call TRBD1 (5 bases). CDR3 size: 15 residues. V lost 5 bases and J 2 bases, leaving 10 bases between the germline ends. The germline gives CDR1 MNHNS, CDR2 SASEGT. The CDR3 coding sequence is TGTGCCAGCAGTCCGTCGACAGCCTATAATTCACCCCTCCACTTT. This sequence encodes CASSPSTAYNSPLHF.

The CDR3 nucleotides are TGCAGTGCTAGAGATAGGAGACAGGGGATGTATCAGCCCCAGCATTTT. This encodes CSARDRRQGMYQPQHF. V and J are TRBV20-1 and TRBJ1-5; 8 nucleotides line up with TRBD1. With V trimmed by 0 bases and J by 5 bases, 9 bases remained unmatched. This CDR3 has 16 residues. CDR1 is DFQATT and CDR2 is SNEGSKA in the germline V gene (reference sequence).

This clonotype was recorded a few times. The V call is TRBV20-1, the J call TRBJ2-7, with 10 bases that match TRBD2. V lost 0 bases to trimming and J lost 5 bases; unmatched junction nucleotides: 7. Germline CDR1 reads DFQATT; CDR2 reads SNEGSKA (reference sequence). This CDR3 contains 15 residues. The CDR3 loop reads CSARDPSGGAHEQYV. The CDR3 coding sequence is TGCAGTGCTAGAGATCCCAGCGGGGGGGCCCACGAGCAGTACGTC.

The gene calls are TRBV5-1 and TRBJ1-4; D gene ambiguous. V dropped 1 base and J dropped 0 bases, with 4 bases sitting between them. CDR3 length: 14 residues. CDR1 and CDR2 from the germline V gene are SGHRS and YFSETQ. The CDR3 coding sequence is TGCGCCAGCAGCTTGTCCTCAACTAATGAAAAACTGTTTTTT. Residues: CASSLSSTNEKLFF.

To note about this clonotype: This CDR3 is missing its conserved last phenylalanine or tryptophan, likely due to a read error. The rearrangement links TRBV6-6 to TRBJ2-3; TRBD2 aligns across 7 bases. Germline CDR1 MNHNY, CDR2 SVGAGI (reference sequence). The CDR3 contains 15 residues. The ends lost 5 bases at V and 2 bases at J; junction bases unmatched: 7. DNA of the CDR3: TGTGCCAGCAGTCCAACTAGCGCCACCACAGATACGCAGTATTTG. Amino acids: CASSPTSATTDTQYL.

This clonotype was recorded at least ten times. This chain connects TRBV7-8 to TRBJ2-5; D may match TRBD1 or TRBD2 (6 bases each). Germline CDR1 and CDR2: SGHVS and FQNEAQ. Trimming stripped 4 bases from V and 5 bases from J, with 17 bases between. The CDR3 runs 15 residues. The CDR3 spells CASSSLGGSGETQYF. The CDR3 bases are TGTGCCAGCAGCTCCCTGGGGGGCAGCGGGGAGACCCAGTACTTC.

A few counts support this clonotype. The rearrangement joins TRBV28 to TRBJ2-3, with 8 bases fitting TRBD2. CDR3 length equals 15 residues. J lost 3 bases, V lost 1 base, and 3 bases had no gene match. CDR1 MDHEN and CDR2 SYDVKM come from the germline V gene. CDR3 DNA: TGTGCCAGCAGTTTATACGCGGGGGGTACAGATACGCAGTATTTT. Its translation is CASSLYAGGTDTQYF.

This clonotype was recorded at least ten times. This chain links TRBV6-2 or TRBV6-3 with TRBJ2-3; TRBD2 matches at 11 bases. This CDR3 has 18 residues. J gave up 5 bases and V 7 bases, and 17 bases lay outside the gene matches. From germline, CDR1 is MNHEY and CDR2 SVGEGT. CDR3 coding DNA: TGTGCCAGCACTCCCTTGGTAGCGGGGGGGCGGGTCGGAGATACGCAGTATTTT. Protein: CASTPLVAGGRVGDTQYF.

The V call is TRBV6-5, the J call TRBJ2-5, with D hard to call. The CDR3 length is 15 residues. Per the germline V gene, CDR1 is MNHEY and CDR2 is SVGAGI. The V end was cut by 2 bases, the J end by 5 bases, with 15 bases between. The CDR3 loop is CASSYGNIMGETQYF. The CDR3 DNA reads as TGTGCCAGCAGTTACGGGAACATAATGGGGGAGACCCAGTACTTC.

The sample holds a few counts of this clonotype. In DNA, the CDR3 is TGTGCCAGCAGCCAAGATAGTTACAGGACTACCTACGAGCAGTACTTC. It translates to CASSQDSYRTTYEQYF. This chain uses TRBV3-1 with TRBJ2-7; tentatively, D is TRBD2 (6 bases). CDR1 and CDR2 (germline): LGHDT, YNNKEL (reference sequence). This CDR3 comprises 16 residues. Trimming shortened V by 0 bases and J by 2 bases, and 14 bases separated the two germline ends.

CDR3: CASSQDPLAYEQYF. CDR3 DNA sequence: TGTGCCAGCAGCCAAGACCCACTTGCCTACGAGCAGTACTTC. The V and J genes are TRBV4-2 and TRBJ2-7, with no clear D. Trimming took off 0 bases at V and 2 bases at J, with 8 bases between the two ends. The CDR3 loop spans 14 amino acids. CDR1 is LGHNA, CDR2 YNFKEQ, per germline.

The chain employs TRBV5-1 and TRBJ1-3; D not resolved. This CDR3 comprises 15 residues. Germline-derived CDR1 and CDR2 are SGHRS and YFSETQ. The V gene lost 1 base and the J gene lost 2 bases, with 10 bases spanning the gap. The CDR3: CASSLSGVAGNTIYF. Written as DNA, the CDR3 is TGCGCCAGCAGCTTGTCCGGGGTAGCTGGAAACACCATATATTTT.

V is TRBV7-9 and J is TRBJ2-5; 9 bases fit TRBD2. The CDR3 contains 15 residues. Germline lookup yields CDR1 SEHNR and CDR2 FQNEAQ (reference sequence). Germline trimming cut 8 bases from V and 5 bases from J; bases unmatched to any gene: 12. The CDR3 protein is CASLPRGGGAETQYF. CDR3 sequence (DNA): TGTGCCAGCCTCCCAAGAGGCGGGGGGGCGGAGACCCAGTACTTC. Variable domain in full (rest from reference TRBV7-9 and TRBJ2-5): DTGVSQNPRHKITKRGQNVTFRCDPISEHNRLYWYRQTLGQGPEFLTYFQNEAQLEKSRLLSDRFSAERPKGSFSTLEIQRTEQGDSAMYLCASLPRGGGAETQYFGPGTRLLVL.

The V call is TRBV20-1, the J call TRBJ2-7, with D maybe TRBD2 (6 bases). Germline CDR1 is DFQATT and CDR2 is SNEGSKA (reference sequence). This CDR3 region has 13 residues. Trimming left V 5 bases short and J 2 bases short, with 13 bases between. The CDR3 bases are TGCAGTGCTGGGGGGACCTCAACCTACGAGCAGTACTTC. It translates to CSAGGTSTYEQYF.

In its sample, this clonotype was seen many times. The gene calls are TRBV4-1 and TRBJ1-1; tentatively, D is TRBD1 (6 bases). CDR1 MGHRA and CDR2 YSYEKL come from the germline V gene. Trimming stripped 5 bases from V and 3 bases from J, with 16 bases between. The CDR3 length is 15 residues. This chain's CDR3 is CASSGARGGDTEAFF. Written as DNA, the CDR3 is TGCGCCAGCAGCGGGGCCAGGGGTGGGGACACTGAAGCTTTCTTT.

V usage is TRBV30 and J usage is TRBJ2-5; 10 bases match TRBD2. The CDR3 length is 15 residues. J gave up 5 bases and V 1 base, and 7 bases lay outside the gene matches. Germline assignment: CDR1 GTSNPN and CDR2 SVGIG (reference sequence). The CDR3 coding sequence is TGTGCCTGGAGTGGGGGGCTAGCGGGGGTTGAGACCCAGTACTTC. It codes for CAWSGGLAGVETQYF.

V usage is TRBV4-2 and J usage is TRBJ2-3; 12 bases are shared with TRBD2. The CDR3 covers 18 residues. CDR1 LGHNA and CDR2 YNFKEQ come from the germline V gene. V was clipped by 5 bases and J by 3 bases; unmatched bases: 12. The CDR3 loop is CASSSIGLAGFMTDTQYF. For the CDR3, the DNA is TGTGCCAGCAGCTCAATTGGACTAGCGGGGTTTATGACAGATACGCAGTATTTT.

There are a few counts of this clonotype. CDR3 sequence (DNA): TGTGCCATCAGTGCCCAGGGGGATGATCAGCCCCAGCATTTT. Translation: CAISAQGDDQPQHF. The chain has TRBV10-3 and TRBJ1-5; the match to TRBD1 covers 7 bases. The CDR3 is made up of 14 amino acids. The trim removed 4 bases at V and 5 bases at J, leaving 5 bases unmatched. CDR1 is ENHRY, CDR2 SYGVKD, per germline.

This clonotype was seen a handful of times. This chain connects TRBV3-1 to TRBJ1-3, with D hard to call. CDR3 length equals 14 residues. Germline V CDR1 and CDR2: LGHDT, YNNKEL (reference sequence). Trimming took off 5 bases at V and 0 bases at J, with 8 bases between the two ends. The CDR3 nucleotides are TGTGCCAGCAGCGTTCTAAGCTCTGGAAACACCATATATTTT. It yields the protein CASSVLSSGNTIYF.

This clonotype was seen more than once but under ten times. V usage is TRBV20-1 and J usage is TRBJ2-7, with 8 bases identical to TRBD1. V was pared by 5 bases and J by 0 bases, with 6 bases of the junction left unmatched. CDR1 and CDR2 (germline): DFQATT, SNEGSKA (reference sequence). The CDR3 is 14 residues long. CDR3 sequence reads: CSAPRQGLSYEQYF. CDR3 DNA sequence: TGCAGTGCTCCAAGACAGGGGCTCTCCTACGAGCAGTACTTC.

The chain joins TRBV7-2 to TRBJ1-1, with TRBD1 matching over 7 bases. Germline V gene sequence: CDR1 SGHTA, CDR2 FQGNSA. The CDR3 covers 15 residues. Germline trimming cut 5 bases from V and 0 bases from J; bases unmatched to any gene: 6. CDR3 loop: CASSPAGGLNTEAFF. The CDR3 DNA reads TGTGCCAGCAGCCCCGCAGGGGGTTTGAACACTGAAGCTTTCTTT.

This clonotype was seen more than once but under ten times. The V call is TRBV5-1, the J call TRBJ1-2; no clear D gene. The CDR3 length is 13 residues. Germline loops: CDR1 SGHRS, CDR2 YFSETQ. Between the trimmed V and J ends, which lost 0 bases and 6 bases, there was a span of 9 bases. Here the CDR3 reads CASSLGPDNGYTF. The CDR3 DNA reads TGCGCCAGCAGCTTGGGCCCTGACAATGGCTACACCTTC. Supplemented by reference TRBV5-1 and TRBJ1-2, the full variable domain reads KAGVTQTPRYLIKTRGQQVTLSCSPISGHRSVSWYQQTPGQGLQFLFEYFSETQRNKGNFPGRFSGRQFSNSRSEMNVSTLELGDSALYLCASSLGPDNGYTFGSGTRLTVV.

This clonotype was seen ten or more times. The chain recombines TRBV4-3 with TRBJ1-1; maybe TRBD1 (5 bases). CDR3 size: 15 residues. From germline, CDR1 is LGHNA and CDR2 YSLEER. The V end was cut by 3 bases, the J end by 8 bases, with 19 bases between. CDR3 in DNA: TGCGCCAGCAGCCAGAGCCTCGAGGGGCCGTCCGAAGCTTTCTTT. Protein product: CASSQSLEGPSEAFF.

The gene calls are TRBV6-6 and TRBJ2-3, with D tentatively TRBD2 (6 bases). The CDR3 spans 12 residues. CDR1 and CDR2 (germline): MNHNY, SVGAGI (reference sequence). The ends were cut back, 7 bases at V and 6 bases at J, with 11 bases in the middle. The CDR3 loop is CASTGVADTQYF. The DNA for the CDR3 is TGTGCCAGCACGGGGGTAGCTGATACGCAGTATTTT.

This clonotype was recorded many times. The gene calls are TRBV30 and TRBJ2-1; D is unclear. CDR1 and CDR2 from the germline V gene are GTSNPN and SVGIG (reference sequence). Deletions cut 0 bases from V and 4 bases from J, with 10 bases between. This CDR3 has 14 amino acids. CDR3 coding DNA: TGTGCCTGGAGTGTGGAAGGTTCGTACAATGAGCAGTTCTTC. This codes for CAWSVEGSYNEQFF.

This clonotype was seen just once. This may arise from a read error, as a much more abundant clone is one base away. V gene TRBV4-2 combines with J gene TRBJ1-1; D not certain. Trimming stripped 0 bases from V and 11 bases from J, with 16 bases between. Germline lookup yields CDR1 LGHNA and CDR2 YNFKEQ. The CDR3 runs 14 residues. The CDR3 nucleotides are TGTGCCAGCAGCCAAGAAACCCTAATCAGTACGGCTTTCTTT. Its translation: CASSQETLISTAFF.

V usage is TRBV21-1 and J usage is TRBJ1-1; the D call TRBD1 from the table was never checked on the DNA. TRBV21-1 is noted as a pseudogene. CDR3 size: 16 residues. CDR3 sequence reads: CASSKGGTIRGTEAFF. The CDR3 coding sequence is TGTGCCAGCAGCAAAGGGGGGACCATCCGGGGCACTGAAGCTTTCTTT.

This clonotype was detected a few times. The V and J genes are TRBV27 and TRBJ1-2; weak D call: TRBD1 (5 bases). The CDR3 runs to 14 residues. Germline V gene sequence: CDR1 MNHEY, CDR2 SMNVEV (reference sequence). V was clipped by 3 bases and J by 4 bases, with 12 bases between them. DNA for the CDR3: TGTGCCAGCAGTTTCGCCCAGGGACTCTATGGCTACACCTTC. Translation gives CASSFAQGLYGYTF.